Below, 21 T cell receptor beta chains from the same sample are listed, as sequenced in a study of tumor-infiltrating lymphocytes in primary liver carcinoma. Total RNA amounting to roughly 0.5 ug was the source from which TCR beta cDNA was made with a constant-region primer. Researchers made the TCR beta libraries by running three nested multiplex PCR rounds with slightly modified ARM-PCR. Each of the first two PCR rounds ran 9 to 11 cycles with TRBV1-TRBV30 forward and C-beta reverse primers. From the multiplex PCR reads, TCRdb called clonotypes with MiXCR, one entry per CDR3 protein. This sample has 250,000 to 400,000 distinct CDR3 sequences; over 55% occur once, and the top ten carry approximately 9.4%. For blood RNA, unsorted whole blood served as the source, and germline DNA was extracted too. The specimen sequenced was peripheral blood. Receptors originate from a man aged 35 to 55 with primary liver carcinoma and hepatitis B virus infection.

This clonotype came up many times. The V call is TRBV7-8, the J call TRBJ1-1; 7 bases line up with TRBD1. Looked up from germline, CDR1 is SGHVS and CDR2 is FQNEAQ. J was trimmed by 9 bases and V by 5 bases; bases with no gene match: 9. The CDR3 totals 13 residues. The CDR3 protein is CASSPSPGQQAFF. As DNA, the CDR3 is TGTGCCAGCAGCCCCAGTCCGGGACAGCAAGCTTTCTTT.

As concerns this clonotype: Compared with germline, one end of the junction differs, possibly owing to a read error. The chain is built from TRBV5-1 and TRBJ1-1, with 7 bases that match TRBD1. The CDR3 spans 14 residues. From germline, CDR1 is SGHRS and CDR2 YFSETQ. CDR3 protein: CASTYQGVSTETFF. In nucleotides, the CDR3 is TGCGCCAGCACCTACCAGGGGGTGTCCACTGAAACTTTCTTT.

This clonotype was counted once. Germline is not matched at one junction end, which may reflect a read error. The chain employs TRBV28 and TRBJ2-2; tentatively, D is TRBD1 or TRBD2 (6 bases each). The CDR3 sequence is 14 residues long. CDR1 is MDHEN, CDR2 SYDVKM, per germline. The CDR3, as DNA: TGTTCCAGCAGTTTAGGGGGGCGCACCGGGGAGCTGTTTTTT. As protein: CSSSLGGRTGELFF.

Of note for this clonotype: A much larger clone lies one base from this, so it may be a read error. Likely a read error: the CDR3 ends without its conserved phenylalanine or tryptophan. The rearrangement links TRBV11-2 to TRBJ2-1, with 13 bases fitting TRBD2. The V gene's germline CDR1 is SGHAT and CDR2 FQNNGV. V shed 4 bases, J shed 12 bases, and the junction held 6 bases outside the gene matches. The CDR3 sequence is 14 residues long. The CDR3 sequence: CASSSLAGGLRQFL. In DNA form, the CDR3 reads TGTGCCAGCAGCTCACTAGCGGGAGGGCTCAGGCAGTTCCTC.

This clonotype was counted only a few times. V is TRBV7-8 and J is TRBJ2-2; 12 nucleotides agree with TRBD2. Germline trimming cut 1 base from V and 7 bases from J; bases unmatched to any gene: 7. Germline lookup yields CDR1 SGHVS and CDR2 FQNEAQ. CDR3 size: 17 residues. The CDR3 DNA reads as TGTGCCAGCAGCTTAGAACGACTAGCGGGAGTGGGCGGGGAGCTGTTTTTT. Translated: CASSLERLAGVGGELFF.

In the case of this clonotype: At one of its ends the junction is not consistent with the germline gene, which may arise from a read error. CDR3 nucleotide sequence: TGTGCCAACAGGGGGACAGGGGCGAGCGGGGCCAACGTCCTGACTTTT. Its translation: CANRGTGASGANVLTF. The V gene is TRBV12-3 or TRBV12-4, the J gene TRBJ2-6; TRBD1 matches 10 bases. The CDR3 covers 16 residues.

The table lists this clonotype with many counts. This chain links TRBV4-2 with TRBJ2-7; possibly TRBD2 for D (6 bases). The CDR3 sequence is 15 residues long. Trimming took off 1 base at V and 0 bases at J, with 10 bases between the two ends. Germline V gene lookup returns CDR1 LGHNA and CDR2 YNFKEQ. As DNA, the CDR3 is TGTGCCAGCAGCCAAGCGGGGGTCAGCTCCTACGAGCAGTACTTC. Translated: CASSQAGVSSYEQYF.

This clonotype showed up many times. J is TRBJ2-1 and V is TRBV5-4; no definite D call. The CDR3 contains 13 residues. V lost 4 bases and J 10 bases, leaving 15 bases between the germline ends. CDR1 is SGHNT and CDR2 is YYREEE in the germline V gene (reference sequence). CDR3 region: CASSTTIGQEQFF. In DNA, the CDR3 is TGTGCCAGCAGCACCACCATAGGGCAGGAGCAGTTCTTC.

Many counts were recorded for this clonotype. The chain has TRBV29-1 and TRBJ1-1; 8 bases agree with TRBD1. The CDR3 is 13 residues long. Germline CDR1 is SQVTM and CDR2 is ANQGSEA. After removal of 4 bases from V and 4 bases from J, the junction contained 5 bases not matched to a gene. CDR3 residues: CSVGSGGVTEAFF. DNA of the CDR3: TGCAGCGTTGGGTCAGGGGGCGTCACTGAAGCTTTCTTT. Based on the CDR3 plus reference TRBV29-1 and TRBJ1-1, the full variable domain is SAVISQKPSRDICQRGTSLTIQCQVDSQVTMMFWYRQQPGQSLTLIATANQGSEATYESGFVIDKFPISRPNLTFSTLTVSNMSPEDSSIYLCSVGSGGVTEAFFGQGTRLTVV.

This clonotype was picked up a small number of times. The CDR3 loop reads CSASQLAGGPSYNEQFF. In DNA form, the CDR3 reads TGCAGTGCTAGTCAGCTAGCGGGAGGGCCGTCCTACAATGAGCAGTTCTTC. The rearrangement joins TRBV20-1 to TRBJ2-1; 12 positions agree with TRBD2. Germline V gene sequence: CDR1 DFQATT, CDR2 SNEGSKA (reference sequence). After removal of 3 bases from V and 1 base from J, the junction contained 7 bases not matched to a gene. The CDR3 is 17 amino acids.

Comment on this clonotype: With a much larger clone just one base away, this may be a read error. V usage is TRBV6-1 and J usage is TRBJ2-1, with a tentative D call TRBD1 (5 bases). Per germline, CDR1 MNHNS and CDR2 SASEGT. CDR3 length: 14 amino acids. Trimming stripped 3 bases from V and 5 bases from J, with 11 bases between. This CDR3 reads CASSDRVQHNEQFF. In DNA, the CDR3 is TGTGCCAGCAGTGACAGGGTTCAGCACAATGAGCAGTTCTTC.

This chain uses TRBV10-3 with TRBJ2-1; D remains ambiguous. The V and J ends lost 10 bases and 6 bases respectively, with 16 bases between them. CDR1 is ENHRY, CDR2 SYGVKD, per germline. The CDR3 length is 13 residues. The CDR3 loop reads CATNDGPPNEQFF. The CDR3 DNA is TGTGCCACCAATGATGGCCCCCCCAATGAGCAGTTCTTC.

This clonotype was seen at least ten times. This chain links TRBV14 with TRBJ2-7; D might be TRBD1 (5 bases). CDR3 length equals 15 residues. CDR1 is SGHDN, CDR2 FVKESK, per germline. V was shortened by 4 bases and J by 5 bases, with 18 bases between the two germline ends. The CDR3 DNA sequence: TGTGCCAGCAGCCCCACACTGACAGTCCGGGACGAGCAGTACTTC. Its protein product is CASSPTLTVRDEQYF.

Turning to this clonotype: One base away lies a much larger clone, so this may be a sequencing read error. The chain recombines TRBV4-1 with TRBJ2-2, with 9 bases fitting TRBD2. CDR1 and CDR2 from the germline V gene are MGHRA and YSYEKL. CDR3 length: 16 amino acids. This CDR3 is CASNQSAGGPDGELFF. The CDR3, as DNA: TGCGCCAGCAACCAAAGCGCGGGAGGGCCTGACGGGGAGCTGTTTTTT.

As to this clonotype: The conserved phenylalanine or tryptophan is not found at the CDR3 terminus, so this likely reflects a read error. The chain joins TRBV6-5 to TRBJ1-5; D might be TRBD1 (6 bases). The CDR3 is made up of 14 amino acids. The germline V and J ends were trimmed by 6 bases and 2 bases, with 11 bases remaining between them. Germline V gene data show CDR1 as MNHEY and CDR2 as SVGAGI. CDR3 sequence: CASRGQWGNQPQHL. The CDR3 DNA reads TGTGCCAGCAGAGGACAGTGGGGCAATCAGCCCCAGCATTTG.

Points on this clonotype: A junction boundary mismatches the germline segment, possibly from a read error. The CDR3 coding sequence is TGTGCCATCAGCCCTCAAAACACTGAAGCTTTCTTT. Translating gives CAISPQNTEAFF. V gene TRBV7-9 combines with J gene TRBJ1-1, with D unclear. From germline, CDR1 is SEHNR and CDR2 FQNEAQ (reference sequence). The CDR3 covers 12 residues. Drawing the rest from reference TRBV7-9 and TRBJ1-1, the complete variable domain is DTGVSQNPRHKITKRGQNVTFRCDPISEHNRLYWYRQTLGQGPEFLTYFQNEAQLEKSRLLSDRFSAERPKGSFSTLEIQRTEQGDSAMYLCAISPQNTEAFFGQGTRLTVV.

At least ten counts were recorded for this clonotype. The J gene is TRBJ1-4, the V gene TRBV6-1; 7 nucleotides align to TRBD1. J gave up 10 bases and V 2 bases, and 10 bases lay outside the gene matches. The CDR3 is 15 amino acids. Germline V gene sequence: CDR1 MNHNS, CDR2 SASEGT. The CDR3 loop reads CASSESGTVSGKLFF. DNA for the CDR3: TGTGCCAGCAGTGAAAGCGGGACAGTGAGCGGAAAACTGTTTTTT.

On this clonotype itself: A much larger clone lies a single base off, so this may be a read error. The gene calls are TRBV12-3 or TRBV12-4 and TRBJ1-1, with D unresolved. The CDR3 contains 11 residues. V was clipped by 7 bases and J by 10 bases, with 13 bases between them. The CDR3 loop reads CASNSGSRAFF. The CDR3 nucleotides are TGTGCCAGCAACTCAGGTTCCCGAGCTTTCTTT.

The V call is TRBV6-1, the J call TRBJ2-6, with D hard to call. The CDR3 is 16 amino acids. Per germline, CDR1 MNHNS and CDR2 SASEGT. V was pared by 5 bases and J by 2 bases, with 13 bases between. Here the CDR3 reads CASSKLASPGANVLTF. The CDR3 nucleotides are TGTGCCAGCAGTAAATTAGCCTCCCCTGGGGCCAACGTCCTGACTTTC.

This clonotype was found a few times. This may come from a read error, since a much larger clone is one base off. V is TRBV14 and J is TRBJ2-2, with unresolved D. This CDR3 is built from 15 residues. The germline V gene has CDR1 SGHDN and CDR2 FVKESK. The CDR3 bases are TGTGCCAGCAACCAAGATCGGCTGAACACCGGGGAGCTGTTTTTT. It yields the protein CASNQDRLNTGELFF. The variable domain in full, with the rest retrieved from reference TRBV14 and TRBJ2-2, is EAGVTQFPSHSVIEKGQTVTLRCDPISGHDNLYWYRRVMGKEIKFLLHFVKESKQDESGMPNNRFLAERTGGTYSTLKVQPAELEDSGVYFCASNQDRLNTGELFFGEGSRLTVL.

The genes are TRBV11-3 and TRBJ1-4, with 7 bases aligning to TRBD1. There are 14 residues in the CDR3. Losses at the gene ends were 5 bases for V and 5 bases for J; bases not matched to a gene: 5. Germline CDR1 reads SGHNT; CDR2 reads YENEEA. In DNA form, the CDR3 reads TGTGCCAGCAGCCACGGACAGGCAAATGAAAAACTGTTTTTT. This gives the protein CASSHGQANEKLFF. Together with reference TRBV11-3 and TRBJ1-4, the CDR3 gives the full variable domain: EAGVVQSPRYKIIEKKQPVAFWCNPISGHNTLYWYLQNLGQGPELLIRYENEEAVDDSQLPKDRFSAERLKGVDSTLKIQPAELGDSAVYLCASSHGQANEKLFFGSGTQLSVL.